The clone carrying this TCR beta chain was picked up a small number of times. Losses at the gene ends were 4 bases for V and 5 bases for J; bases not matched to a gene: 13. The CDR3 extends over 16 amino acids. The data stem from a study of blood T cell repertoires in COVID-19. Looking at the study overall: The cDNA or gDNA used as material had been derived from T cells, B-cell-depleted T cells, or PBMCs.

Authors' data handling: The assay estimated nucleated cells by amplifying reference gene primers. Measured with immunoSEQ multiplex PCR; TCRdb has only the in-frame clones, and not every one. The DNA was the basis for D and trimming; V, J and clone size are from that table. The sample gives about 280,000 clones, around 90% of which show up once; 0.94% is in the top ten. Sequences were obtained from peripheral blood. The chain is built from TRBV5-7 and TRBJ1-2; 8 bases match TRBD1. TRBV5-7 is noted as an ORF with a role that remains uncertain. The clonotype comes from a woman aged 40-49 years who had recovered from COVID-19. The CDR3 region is CASSRKLHRGKYGYTF. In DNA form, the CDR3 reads TGTGCCAGCAGCCGGAAGCTTCACAGGGGGAAATATGGCTACACCTTC.